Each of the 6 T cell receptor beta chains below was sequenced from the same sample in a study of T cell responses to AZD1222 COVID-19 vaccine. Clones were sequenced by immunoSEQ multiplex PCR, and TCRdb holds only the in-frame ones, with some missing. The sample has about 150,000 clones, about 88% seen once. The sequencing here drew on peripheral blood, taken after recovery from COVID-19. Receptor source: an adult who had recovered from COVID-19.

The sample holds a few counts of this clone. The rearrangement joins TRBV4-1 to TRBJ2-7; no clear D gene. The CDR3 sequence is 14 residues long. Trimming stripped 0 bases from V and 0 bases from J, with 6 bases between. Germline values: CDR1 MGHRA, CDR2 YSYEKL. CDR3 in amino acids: CASSQEKDSYEQYF. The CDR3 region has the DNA TGCGCCAGCAGCCAAGAGAAGGACTCCTACGAGCAGTACTTC.

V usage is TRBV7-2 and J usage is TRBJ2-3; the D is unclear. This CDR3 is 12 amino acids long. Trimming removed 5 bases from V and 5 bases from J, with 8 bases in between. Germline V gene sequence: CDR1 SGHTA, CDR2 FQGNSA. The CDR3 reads CASSPSLDTQYF. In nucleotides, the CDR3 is TGTGCCAGCAGCCCGAGCCTAGATACGCAGTATTTT.

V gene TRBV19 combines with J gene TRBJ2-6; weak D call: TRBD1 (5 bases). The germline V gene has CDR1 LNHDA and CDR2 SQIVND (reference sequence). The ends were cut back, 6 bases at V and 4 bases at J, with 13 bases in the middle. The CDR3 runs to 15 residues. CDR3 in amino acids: CASRPSGSGANVLTF. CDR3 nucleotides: TGTGCCAGTAGACCCTCAGGGTCGGGGGCCAACGTCCTGACTTTC.

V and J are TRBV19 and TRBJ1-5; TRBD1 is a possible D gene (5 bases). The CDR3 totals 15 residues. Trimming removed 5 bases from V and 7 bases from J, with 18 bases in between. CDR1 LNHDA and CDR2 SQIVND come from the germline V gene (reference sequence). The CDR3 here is CASSVPRDSGQPQHF. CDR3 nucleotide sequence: TGTGCCAGTAGTGTCCCCCGAGACAGCGGGCAGCCCCAGCATTTT.

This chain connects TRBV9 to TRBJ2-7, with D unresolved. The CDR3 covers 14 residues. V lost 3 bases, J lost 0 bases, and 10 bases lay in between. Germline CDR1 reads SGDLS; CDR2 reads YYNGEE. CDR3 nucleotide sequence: TGTGCCAGCAGCGACGGAAGCCTCTCCTACGAGCAGTACTTC. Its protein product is CASSDGSLSYEQYF.

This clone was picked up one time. As DNA, the CDR3 is TGTGCCAGCAGTCTGATAGCGGGAGCGGACGGCCTATTGTTCTTC. This sequence encodes CASSLIAGADGLLFF. V gene TRBV6-5 combines with J gene TRBJ2-1, with 9 bases fitting TRBD2. CDR1 and CDR2 (germline): MNHEY, SVGAGI. After removal of 5 bases from V and 15 bases from J, the junction contained 17 bases not matched to a gene. The CDR3 is 15 residues long.